Listed below are T cell receptor beta chains from one sample, sequenced in a study of cytomegalovirus exposure and HLA in healthy donors. TCRdb's table, derived via immunoSEQ multiplex PCR, lists solely in-frame clones and lacks some. The sample has about 120,000 clones, about 88% seen once; the top ten hold roughly 1.2%. Material: PBMCs. These receptors came from a woman aged 18-35 years in good health and CMV-seronegative. CDR3s leave out the opening cysteine and the closing phenylalanine or tryptophan. A D gene is named only where the DNA matches it firmly. Clone sizes are given selectively: once, few, many, or a class where the clone is expanded.

v_call,j_call,clone_size,d_call,cdr3_length,cdr3_aa
TRBV6-6,TRBJ1-4,once,-,14,ASRPRTDTTNEKLF
TRBV27,TRBJ2-1,-,-,12,ASSALSSYNEQF
TRBV4-1,TRBJ2-7,-,-,12,ASSRGPMDYEQY
TRBV7-2,TRBJ2-1,-,TRBD2,12,ASSLTGTSYEQF
TRBV7-4,TRBJ1-2,once,-,14,ASSPRRGLLPYGYT
TRBV9,TRBJ2-7,-,TRBD2,15,ASSVHALAGEFYEQY
TRBV10-3,TRBJ2-3,-,-,12,AIRAPDLADTQY
TRBV7-7,TRBJ2-7,-,-,11,ASSGTVEGEQY
TRBV11-2,TRBJ1-1,-,-,10,ASSSWLTSID
TRBV4-1,TRBJ2-7,-,-,12,ASSQVLASREQY
TRBV4-2,TRBJ1-4,-,TRBD1,15,ASSQDRAGGPNEKLF
TRBV9,TRBJ1-1,-,-,14,ASSVEPLGANTEAF
TRBV7-6,TRBJ2-6,-,TRBD1,13,ASGAGGSGANVLT
TRBV18,TRBJ2-7,-,-,11,ASSPSRPNEQY
TRBV6-1,TRBJ2-3,-,-,13,ASILRGVGTDTQY
TRBV5-1,TRBJ2-1,once,TRBD1,13,ASSLGTGEYNEQF
TRBV25-1,TRBJ1-6,-,TRBD1,13,ASSAQGGGYSPLH
TRBV6-1,TRBJ2-5,-,TRBD1,16,ASSEGLRQGHWWETQY
TRBV6-5,TRBJ2-7,-,-,12,AGSLPGLASEQY